The 5 T cell receptor beta chains in this list originate from one sample, sequenced in a study of OX40 agonist ivuxolimab in advanced cancers. The table came from immunoSEQ multiplex PCR; TCRdb's copy has only in-frame clones and leaves some out. The table has 50,000 to 60,000 clones, approximately 86% seen once; the top ten hold 14%. The sample in question was CD4+ or CD8+ T cells sorted from blood, obtained in a trial of the OX40 agonist ivuxolimab. The source of these receptors is an adult with an advanced solid tumor such as melanoma, head and neck, liver or kidney cancer.

CDR3 DNA: TGTGCCAGCTCACCACCTCGAACCTACGAGCAGTACTTC. This gives the protein CASSPPRTYEQYF. The rearrangement joins TRBV18 to TRBJ2-7; no reliable D call. The CDR3 contains 13 residues. V lost 0 bases to trimming and J lost 2 bases, with 5 bases between them. Germline V gives CDR1 KGHSH, CDR2 LQKENI.

The gene calls are TRBV13 and TRBJ1-2, with TRBD1 identical over 8 bases. The V gene end was trimmed by 0 bases and the J gene end by 4 bases; junction bases not matched to a gene: 7. The CDR3 spans 16 residues. Per the germline V gene, CDR1 is PRHDT and CDR2 is FYEKMQ (reference sequence). The CDR3 coding sequence is TGTGCCAGCAGCTTAGGCGTGGCAGGGGGCACCTATGGCTACACCTTC. Translation: CASSLGVAGGTYGYTF.

The chain joins TRBV2 to TRBJ1-1; weak D call: TRBD1 (5 bases). Trimming stripped 3 bases from V and 2 bases from J, with 10 bases between. The CDR3 totals 14 residues. The germline CDR1 and CDR2 sequences are SNHLY and FYNNEI. This CDR3 is CASSDLTANTEAFF. The CDR3, as DNA: TGTGCCAGCAGTGATTTGACAGCAAACACTGAAGCTTTCTTT.

The V call is TRBV29-1, the J call TRBJ2-7; TRBD2 matches 11 bases. The CDR3 sequence is 15 residues long. Germline CDR1 SQVTM, CDR2 ANQGSEA. V dropped 3 bases and J dropped 5; count of bases not matched to a gene: 9. CDR3 amino acids: CSVDLAGGNFHEQYF. The CDR3 nucleotides read TGCAGCGTTGATTTAGCGGGAGGGAATTTCCACGAGCAGTACTTC.

V usage is TRBV6-1 and J usage is TRBJ1-2, with D unclear. This CDR3 contains 8 residues. CDR1 is MNHNS, CDR2 SASEGT, per germline. The chain's CDR3 is CGGDGYTF. In DNA, the CDR3 is TGTGGCGGGGATGGCTACACCTTC.